Detailed here is one T cell receptor (beta chain). Germline CDR1 and CDR2: SGHAT and FQNNGV. The CDR3 runs 14 residues. V trimming: 7 bases; J trimming: 5 bases; junction bases outside the gene matches: 9. The data stem from a study of blood T cell repertoires in COVID-19. The wider study: Samples taken during acute and convalescent COVID-19 were collected in the United States, Italy and Spain.

Per the authors' pipeline: Amplification of reference gene primers provided the estimated nucleated cell counts. Assay: immunoSEQ multiplex PCR; the TCRdb copy retains only in-frame clones and omits some. From that table come the V and J calls and clone size; the DNA was used to work out D and trimming. The sample comprises approximately 250,000 clones, approximately 90% of which are singletons, and over 1% rests with the top ten. The participants were between roughly 18 and 100 years old and came from fewer than 25 US areas. Participants were placed into cohorts based on the clinical history they reported.

This TCR derives from a woman aged 40 to 55 with acute COVID-19. V is TRBV11-2 and J is TRBJ1-1, with 8 bases fitting TRBD1. Material: PBMCs or T cells enriched from blood (not recorded which). The CDR3 loop reads CASTPPGGKTEAFF. As DNA, the CDR3 is TGTGCCAGCACCCCTCCAGGGGGCAAGACTGAAGCTTTCTTT.